Below are 26 T cell receptor beta chains sequenced from a single sample in a study of T cells in Graves' hyperthyroidism and ophthalmopathy. Regions amplified from RNA transcripts were the TCR beta CDR3 regions. HTBI primers drove first-round RT-PCR of the TCR CDR3. TCRdb passed the multiplex PCR reads through MiXCR, listing each CDR3 protein once. This sample has about 350,000 distinct CDR3 sequences, with around a sixth found just once. What was sequenced was blood. Source of these receptors: a woman between 40 and 50 years old with Graves' ophthalmopathy.

This clonotype occurred many times. The V call is TRBV11-2, the J call TRBJ2-7; 7 bases are shared with TRBD2. The V segment lost 5 bases and the J segment 2 bases; nucleotides outside the gene matches: 6. Germline lookup yields CDR1 SGHAT and CDR2 FQNNGV. The CDR3 contains 14 residues. The CDR3 protein is CASSLPGLPYEQYF. The DNA of the CDR3 is TGTGCCAGCAGCCTCCCGGGACTACCCTACGAGCAGTACTTC.

This clonotype was seen ten or more times. The chain is built from TRBV12-3 or TRBV12-4 and TRBJ2-7, with D possibly matching TRBD2 (5 bases). Between the trimmed V and J ends, which lost 8 bases and 2 bases, there was a span of 13 bases. The CDR3 is 13 amino acids. Here the CDR3 reads CASCTRGAYEQYF. The CDR3 region has the DNA TGTGCCAGCTGCACACGGGGAGCCTACGAGCAGTACTTC.

This clonotype was counted at least ten times. The chain links TRBV10-3 to TRBJ1-1; no clear D. Trimming shortened V by 10 bases and J by 4 bases, and 10 bases separated the two germline ends. Looked up from germline, CDR1 is ENHRY and CDR2 is SYGVKD. CDR3 length equals 11 residues. The CDR3: CATISGTEAFF. The CDR3 DNA reads TGTGCCACAATCAGTGGCACTGAAGCTTTCTTT.

This clonotype was observed at least ten times. This rearrangement joins TRBV25-1 to TRBJ1-5, with D possibly TRBD1 on 6 matching bases. The CDR3 has 14 residues. Germline CDR1 reads MGHDK; CDR2 reads SYGVNS. V was shortened by 5 bases and J by 4 bases, with 12 bases between the two germline ends. The CDR3 loop is CASSRTELNQPQHF. CDR3 nucleotides: TGTGCCAGCAGTCGGACAGAACTTAATCAGCCCCAGCATTTT.

This chain connects TRBV7-2 to TRBJ2-5; D tentatively reads TRBD1 or TRBD2 (5 bases each). V was shortened by 3 bases and J by 4 bases, with 15 bases between the two germline ends. The CDR3 is 15 residues long. CDR1 is SGHTA, CDR2 FQGNSA, per germline. In nucleotides, the CDR3 is TGTGCCAGCAGCTTTAACGAGGGGACCCGAGAGACCCAGTACTTC. It specifies CASSFNEGTRETQYF.

Ten or more counts support this clonotype. The CDR3: CASTLHGASYEQYF. The CDR3 nucleotides read TGTGCCAGCACCCTTCATGGGGCCTCCTACGAGCAGTACTTC. The genes are TRBV7-2 and TRBJ2-7; TRBD1 is a possible D gene (5 bases). The V end was cut by 7 bases, the J end by 0 bases, with 13 bases between. The CDR3 length is 14 residues. Germline V gives CDR1 SGHTA, CDR2 FQGNSA.

The CDR3 protein is CASSLEMGTMNTEAFF. The CDR3, as DNA: TGTGCCAGCAGCTTAGAGATGGGGACGATGAACACTGAAGCTTTCTTT. The chain employs TRBV11-2 and TRBJ1-1, with D tentatively TRBD1 (5 bases). V dropped 0 bases and J dropped 0 bases, with 11 bases sitting between them. Germline CDR1 is SGHAT and CDR2 is FQNNGV. The CDR3 sequence is 16 residues long.

This clonotype was counted ten times or more. The chain is built from TRBV2 and TRBJ1-2; the D gene is possibly TRBD1 (6 bases). The germline V gene encodes CDR1 SNHLY and CDR2 FYNNEI. The CDR3 has 14 residues. Trimming removed 2 bases from V and 4 bases from J, with 11 bases in between. CDR3 amino acids: CASSETGGSYGYTF. The CDR3, as DNA: TGTGCCAGCAGTGAAACGGGGGGCAGCTATGGCTACACCTTC. Using reference TRBV2 and TRBJ1-2 for the parts outside the CDR3, the full variable domain is EPEVTQTPSHQVTQMGQEVILRCVPISNHLYFYWYRQILGQKVEFLVSFYNNEISEKSEIFDDQFSVERPDGSNFTLKIRSTKLEDSAMYFCASSETGGSYGYTFGSGTRLTVV.

This clonotype was seen repeatedly, ten times or more. V gene TRBV19 combines with J gene TRBJ2-3; D possibly matches TRBD1 or TRBD2 (5 bases each). V was cut by 1 base and J by 3 bases, with 17 bases left in between. The CDR3 is 17 residues long. Germline CDR1 reads LNHDA; CDR2 reads SQIVND (reference sequence). CDR3 sequence reads: CASSIGVGGTATDTQYF. DNA for the CDR3: TGTGCCAGTAGTATAGGGGTTGGTGGGACGGCTACAGATACGCAGTATTTT.

This clonotype was seen many times. The chain employs TRBV7-8 and TRBJ2-7; D uncertain. V was pared by 5 bases and J by 2 bases, with 13 bases between. This CDR3 is built from 14 residues. Germline lookup yields CDR1 SGHVS and CDR2 FQNEAQ. The CDR3 protein is CASSNRRQTYEQYF. CDR3 coding DNA: TGTGCCAGCAGCAACCGACGGCAGACCTACGAGCAGTACTTC.

V is TRBV2 and J is TRBJ1-5; D gene ambiguous. Trimming stripped 3 bases from V and 7 bases from J, with 10 bases between. The CDR3 loop spans 13 amino acids. Germline CDR1 SNHLY, CDR2 FYNNEI. The CDR3 spells CASSEDGGQPQHF. The CDR3 coding sequence is TGTGCCAGCAGTGAGGACGGCGGGCAGCCCCAGCATTTT.

The chain has TRBV6-1 and TRBJ1-6; no reliable D call. Germline V gives CDR1 MNHNS, CDR2 SASEGT. V dropped 0 bases and J dropped 6 bases, with 6 bases sitting between them. The CDR3 sequence is 14 residues long. The DNA of the CDR3 is TGTGCCAGCAGTGAAGCAGTGATTAATTCACCCCTCCACTTT. It yields the protein CASSEAVINSPLHF.

This clonotype was seen at least ten times. V and J are TRBV10-3 and TRBJ2-7, with 9 bases matching TRBD1. Germline trimming cut 2 bases from V and 6 bases from J; bases unmatched to any gene: 11. The CDR3 is 16 residues long. The germline V gene has CDR1 ENHRY and CDR2 SYGVKD. As DNA, the CDR3 is TGTGCCATCAGTGAGCCAGCCGGGACAGGGCTAGGCGAGCAGTACTTC. Protein product: CAISEPAGTGLGEQYF.

In its sample, this clonotype was seen many times. The chain combines TRBV7-9 with TRBJ1-1; the D gene is possibly TRBD1 (5 bases). The CDR3 contains 12 residues. The germline CDR1 and CDR2 sequences are SEHNR and FQNEAQ (reference sequence). Between the trimmed V and J ends, which lost 10 bases and 7 bases, there was a span of 16 bases. CDR3 loop: CAIGTATGEAFF. The DNA for the CDR3 is TGTGCCATCGGGACTGCGACGGGTGAAGCTTTCTTT.

This clonotype occurred many times. CDR3 coding DNA: TGTGCCAGCAGGATGGGGGGGCGCGAGTACGAGCAGTACTTC. Protein sequence: CASRMGGREYEQYF. This sequence joins TRBV5-8 and TRBJ2-7, with D possibly TRBD2 on 7 matching bases. The CDR3 sequence is 14 residues long. Trimming stripped 5 bases from V and 4 bases from J, with 16 bases between. Germline V gene sequence: CDR1 SGHTS, CDR2 YDEGEE.

This clonotype showed up many times. The rearrangement uses TRBV6-2 or TRBV6-3 and TRBJ2-7; 9 bases are a match to TRBD2. Germline V lookup: CDR1 MNHEY, CDR2 SVGEGT. The CDR3 consists of 16 residues. V trimming: 2 bases; J trimming: 4 bases; junction bases outside the gene matches: 9. As DNA, the CDR3 is TGTGCCAGCAGTTACCTTGAGACTAGCGGAGCATACGAGCAGTACTTC. Translation gives CASSYLETSGAYEQYF.

This clonotype was seen at least ten times. The rearrangement joins TRBV2 to TRBJ1-1; TRBD1 is a possible D gene (5 bases). The CDR3 covers 13 residues. The germline CDR1 and CDR2 sequences are SNHLY and FYNNEI. V lost 6 bases, J lost 4 bases, and 12 bases lay in between. This CDR3 reads CASRGRTSTEAFF. CDR3 in DNA: TGTGCCAGCAGGGGACGGACGAGCACTGAAGCTTTCTTT.

The sample holds many counts of this clonotype. The genes are TRBV4-2 and TRBJ1-5; a weak D match, TRBD1 (5 bases). Trimming shortened V by 4 bases and J by 7 bases, and 14 bases separated the two germline ends. This CDR3 region has 14 residues. Germline CDR1 reads LGHNA; CDR2 reads YNFKEQ. This CDR3 reads CASSPYSEGQPQHF. The CDR3 bases are TGTGCCAGCAGCCCCTATTCGGAGGGGCAGCCCCAGCATTTT.

The table lists this clonotype with many counts. A read error may explain this, as a much larger clone is one base away. Likely a read error: the CDR3 ends without its conserved phenylalanine or tryptophan. The chain couples TRBV6-1 to TRBJ1-2, with D unclear. The CDR3 totals 15 residues. Trimming removed 6 bases at V and 0 bases at J, with 14 bases between. The germline V gene has CDR1 MNHNS and CDR2 SASEGT. The CDR3 nucleotides read TGTGCCAGCAGGCTAGGGATGGGCCCTAACTATGGCTACACCCTC. This sequence encodes CASRLGMGPNYGYTL.

On this clonotype itself: No conserved phenylalanine or tryptophan is present at the end of the CDR3, so a read error is the likely explanation. The V gene is TRBV6-2 or TRBV6-3, the J gene TRBJ2-7; tentatively, D is TRBD2 (6 bases). From germline, CDR1 is MNHEY and CDR2 SVGEGT. This CDR3 contains 16 residues. With 6 bases removed from V and 2 bases from J, the gap between germline ends came to 20 bases. The CDR3 is CASSLAPTGVAYEQYI. The CDR3 DNA is TGTGCCAGCAGCTTGGCCCCGACGGGAGTAGCCTACGAGCAGTACATC.

This clonotype was observed at least ten times. The rearrangement joins TRBV20-1 to TRBJ1-1; TRBD1 matches at 7 bases. CDR1 is DFQATT and CDR2 is SNEGSKA in the germline V gene (reference sequence). The CDR3 has 12 residues. Trimming took 0 bases from V and 10 from J; bases not matched to a gene: 5. The CDR3 nucleotides read TGCAGTGCTAGAGAGGGACAGTTTCGAGCTTTCTTT. Translated, it gives CSAREGQFRAFF.

Ten or more counts support this clonotype. The chain links TRBV4-1 to TRBJ1-4; no definite D call. Germline V gives CDR1 MGHRA, CDR2 YSYEKL. The CDR3 covers 15 residues. V lost 2 bases and J 4 bases, leaving 11 bases between the germline ends. The CDR3 here is CASSQTRVNNEKLFF. Here the CDR3 DNA reads TGCGCCAGCAGCCAAACGAGGGTAAATAATGAAAAACTGTTTTTT.

This chain uses TRBV12-3 or TRBV12-4 with TRBJ1-2; 9 bases map to TRBD1. The CDR3 covers 15 residues. V shed 0 bases, J shed 1 base, and the junction held 0 bases outside the gene matches. In DNA form, the CDR3 reads TGTGCCAGCAGTTTAGCGGGACAGGGTAACTATGGCTACACCTTC. Translated, it gives CASSLAGQGNYGYTF.

This clonotype was seen ten or more times. J is TRBJ2-5 and V is TRBV28, with 9 nucleotides matching TRBD2. The CDR3 consists of 14 residues. Per the germline V gene, CDR1 is MDHEN and CDR2 is SYDVKM. The junction had 3 bases not matched to a gene; V was cut back by 2 bases and J by 5 bases. The CDR3 nucleotides are TGTGCCAGCAGTTTAAGCGGGAGGAGGGAGACCCAGTACTTC. This sequence encodes CASSLSGRRETQYF.

Many counts were recorded for this clonotype. The chain recombines TRBV27 with TRBJ1-1, with D unresolved. Germline loops: CDR1 MNHEY, CDR2 SMNVEV (reference sequence). The CDR3 is 12 amino acids. The V and J ends lost 3 bases and 4 bases respectively, with 6 bases between them. CDR3 DNA: TGTGCCAGCAGTTTGCCGGGCACTGAAGCTTTCTTT. It is translated as CASSLPGTEAFF.

The rearrangement joins TRBV6-1 to TRBJ2-7, with D possibly matching TRBD2 (5 bases). The germline V gene encodes CDR1 MNHNS and CDR2 SASEGT. CDR3 length: 14 residues. V lost 6 bases to trimming and J lost 3 bases, with 15 bases between them. This CDR3 reads CASRGSGKLYEQYF. The CDR3 nucleotides read TGTGCCAGCAGGGGATCGGGAAAACTCTACGAGCAGTACTTC.